This entry lists 19 T cell receptor beta chains sequenced from one sample in a study of technical replicates of blood from a handful of donors. Sequenced by immunoSEQ multiplex PCR; TCRdb stores in-frame clones only, minus some. The data contain fewer than 85,000 clones, approximately 91% of them seen just once; the ten biggest clones take up 4.7%. The sequenced material came from PBMCs. The receptors here all came from a human donor in good health. Some clones in this sample may be carry-over from other donors' samples.

V usage is TRBV7-9 and J usage is TRBJ1-1; D is uncertain. The CDR3 loop spans 13 amino acids. The germline V gene has CDR1 SEHNR and CDR2 FQNEAQ (reference sequence). Trimming pared 6 bases from V and 5 bases from J, leaving 13 bases between. Written as DNA, the CDR3 is TGTGCCAGCAGTCGTCCCTCCGGGACTGAAGCTTTCTTT. Its translation: CASSRPSGTEAFF.

The CDR3 DNA sequence: TGTGCCAGCAGCCAGGGACAGGGGGCTTGGGGCTACACCTTC. This sequence encodes CASSQGQGAWGYTF. The chain couples TRBV7-9 to TRBJ1-2, with 12 positions matching TRBD1. The CDR3 extends over 14 amino acids. Germline values: CDR1 SEHNR, CDR2 FQNEAQ (reference sequence). V lost 5 bases, J lost 8 bases, and 6 bases stayed unmatched.

The rearrangement uses TRBV4-3 and TRBJ1-2; 10 bases are shared with TRBD1. This CDR3 region has 14 residues. V was pared by 4 bases and J by 8 bases, with 7 bases of the junction left unmatched. Germline V gene data show CDR1 as LGHNA and CDR2 as YSLEER. CDR3 bases: TGCGCCAGCAGCCCAGGACAGGGGGTAGTGGGCTACACCTTC. Its protein is CASSPGQGVVGYTF.

The chain recombines TRBV29-1 with TRBJ2-1, with 8 bases aligning to TRBD2. The CDR3 extends over 12 amino acids. V trimming: 4 bases; J trimming: 9 bases; junction bases outside the gene matches: 5. Germline CDR1 is SQVTM and CDR2 is ANQGSEA. In DNA, the CDR3 is TGCAGCGTTGCGTTCGGGGGGGGTGAGCAGTTCTTC. Translation: CSVAFGGGEQFF.

This clone was observed a single time. V and J are TRBV5-1 and TRBJ1-1, with 11 bases fitting TRBD1. The germline gives CDR1 SGHRS, CDR2 YFSETQ. This CDR3 has 14 residues. Trimming cost V 2 bases and J 6 bases; bases outside gene matches: 3. DNA of the CDR3: TGCGCCAGCAGCTTAGGGACAGGGGGTGCTGAAGCTTTCTTT. It is translated as CASSLGTGGAEAFF.

The J gene is TRBJ1-2, the V gene TRBV30; TRBD1 agrees at 7 bases. This CDR3 spans 13 amino acids. V lost 2 bases, J lost 4 bases, and 4 bases stayed unmatched. Germline V CDR1 and CDR2: GTSNPN, SVGIG (reference sequence). The chain's CDR3 is CAWSSQGSYGYTF. Written as DNA, the CDR3 is TGTGCCTGGAGTTCACAGGGGAGCTATGGCTACACCTTC.

V usage is TRBV12-5 and J usage is TRBJ2-1; 10 bases are a match to TRBD1. Germline V gene sequence: CDR1 LGHNT, CDR2 FRNRAP. The CDR3 totals 14 residues. The V gene end was trimmed by 11 bases and the J gene end by 8 bases; junction bases not matched to a gene: 12. CDR3 bases: TGTGCTGGGGCCCCCGGGACAGGGGACGATGAGCAGTTCTTC. Its translation: CAGAPGTGDDEQFF.

The genes are TRBV18 and TRBJ2-1; 11 bases agree with TRBD2. V trimming: 6 bases; J trimming: 0 bases; junction bases outside the gene matches: 4. The CDR3 spans 16 residues. From germline, CDR1 is KGHSH and CDR2 LQKENI. CDR3 nucleotide sequence: TGTGCCAGCTCGCCAACTAGCGGGAGCTCCTACAATGAGCAGTTCTTC. Protein product: CASSPTSGSSYNEQFF.

This chain connects TRBV5-1 to TRBJ2-3; D is uncertain. V lost 4 bases to trimming and J lost 3 bases, with 12 bases between them. The CDR3 has 14 residues. CDR1 SGHRS and CDR2 YFSETQ come from the germline V gene. Here the CDR3 DNA reads TGCGCCAGCAGCCCTGGGCTGCTAACAGATACGCAGTATTTT. It yields the protein CASSPGLLTDTQYF.

This clone was found once. The chain uses TRBV5-4 and TRBJ2-7; 7 positions agree with TRBD2. CDR3 length: 15 amino acids. Germline loops: CDR1 SGHNT, CDR2 YYREEE (reference sequence). V shed 0 bases, J shed 0 bases, and the junction held 3 bases outside the gene matches. CDR3 in amino acids: CASSLGGSSSYEQYF. The CDR3 DNA sequence: TGTGCCAGCAGCTTGGGCGGGAGCAGCTCCTACGAGCAGTACTTC. The full variable domain, with the rest looked up from reference TRBV5-4 and TRBJ2-7, is ETGVTQSPTHLIKTRGQQVTLRCSSQSGHNTVSWYQQALGQGPQFIFQYYREEENGRGNFPPRFSGLQFPNYSSELNVNALELDDSALYLCASSLGGSSSYEQYFGPGTRLTVT.

This chain joins TRBV11-3 and TRBJ2-3; 9 bases align to TRBD2. This CDR3 has 16 amino acids. Trimming cost V 0 bases and J 1 base; bases outside gene matches: 2. Per germline, CDR1 SGHNT and CDR2 YENEEA. Written as DNA, the CDR3 is TGTGCCAGCAGCTTAGAATCTAGCGGGGGCACAGATACGCAGTATTTT. It yields the protein CASSLESSGGTDTQYF.

As for this clone: The junction shows a germline mismatch at one end, possibly a read error. The DNA for the CDR3 is TGTGCCAGCAGCCACGGACTAGCGCCAAGCGGGGAGTTGTTTTTT. Amino acid sequence: CASSHGLAPSGELFF. The rearrangement joins TRBV4-2 to TRBJ2-2, with 9 bases matching TRBD2. The CDR3 covers 15 residues. CDR1 LGHNA and CDR2 YNFKEQ come from the germline V gene.

The rearrangement links TRBV7-3 to TRBJ2-5; D may be TRBD2 (6 bases). Trimming shortened V by 5 bases and J by 7 bases, and 17 bases separated the two germline ends. Germline CDR1 reads SGHTA; CDR2 reads FQGTGA. The CDR3 is 14 amino acids. Written as DNA, the CDR3 is TGTGCCAGCAGCCCCCTCGGGACTCCAGGGACCCAGTACTTC. It specifies CASSPLGTPGTQYF.

The chain combines TRBV27 with TRBJ2-5; 11 nucleotides match TRBD1. This CDR3 contains 13 residues. V trimming: 5 bases; J trimming: 7 bases; junction bases outside the gene matches: 3. CDR1 is MNHEY and CDR2 is SMNVEV in the germline V gene (reference sequence). The CDR3 DNA reads TGTGCCAGCAGTCTGGGGACAGGGGGGACCCAGTACTTC. Its protein is CASSLGTGGTQYF.

The chain recombines TRBV18 with TRBJ1-2; 8 bases line up with TRBD1. There are 14 residues in the CDR3. CDR1 is KGHSH and CDR2 is LQKENI in the germline V gene. The V gene end was trimmed by 4 bases and the J gene end by 8 bases; junction bases not matched to a gene: 9. This CDR3 is CASSRDQGARGYTF. As DNA, the CDR3 is TGTGCCAGCTCACGAGATCAGGGGGCACGGGGCTACACCTTC.

The J gene is TRBJ2-3, the V gene TRBV7-9; D not certain. Per the germline V gene, CDR1 is SEHNR and CDR2 is FQNEAQ (reference sequence). This CDR3 is 13 amino acids long. With 8 bases removed from V and 1 base from J, the gap between germline ends came to 10 bases. This CDR3 is CASLTWGTDTQYF. Written as DNA, the CDR3 is TGTGCCAGCCTGACATGGGGCACAGATACGCAGTATTTT.

This rearrangement joins TRBV9 to TRBJ1-1; D is possibly TRBD1 (6 bases). Per the germline V gene, CDR1 is SGDLS and CDR2 is YYNGEE. CDR3 length: 15 amino acids. V was clipped by 0 bases and J by 4 bases, with 13 bases between them. The CDR3 coding sequence is TGTGCCAGCAGCGTAGCTGTAGGGGGGGCCACTGAAGCTTTCTTT. Protein: CASSVAVGGATEAFF.

The chain has TRBV19 and TRBJ2-5; tentative D call: TRBD1 (6 bases). The assigned J gene may be wrong: the sequence end matches TRBJ2-7 better. CDR3 length equals 17 residues. CDR1 and CDR2 from the germline V gene are LNHDA and SQIVND (reference sequence). CDR3 region: CASEVPVLGTKTYEQYF. The DNA for the CDR3 is TGTGCCAGCGAAGTCCCGGTCTTGGGGACAAAAACCTACGAGCAGTACTTC.

This chain uses TRBV7-2 with TRBJ1-5; D possibly corresponds to TRBD1 (6 bases). The V end was cut by 5 bases, the J end by 4 bases, with 9 bases between. This CDR3 is built from 13 residues. CDR1 is SGHTA, CDR2 FQGNSA, per germline. As DNA, the CDR3 is TGTGCCAGCAGCCAGGGGCCTAATCAGCCCCAGCATTTT. It yields the protein CASSQGPNQPQHF.